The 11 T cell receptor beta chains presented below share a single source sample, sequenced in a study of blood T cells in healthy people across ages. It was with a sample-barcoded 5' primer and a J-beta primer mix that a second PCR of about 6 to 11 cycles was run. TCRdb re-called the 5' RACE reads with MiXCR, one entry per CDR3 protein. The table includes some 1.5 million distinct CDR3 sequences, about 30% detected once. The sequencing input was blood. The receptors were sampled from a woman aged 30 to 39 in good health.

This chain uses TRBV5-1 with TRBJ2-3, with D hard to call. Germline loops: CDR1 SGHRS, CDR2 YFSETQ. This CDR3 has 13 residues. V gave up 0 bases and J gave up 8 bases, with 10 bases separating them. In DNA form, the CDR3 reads TGCGCCAGCAGCTTGGAGGCTGGAAGTACGCAGTATTTT. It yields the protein CASSLEAGSTQYF.

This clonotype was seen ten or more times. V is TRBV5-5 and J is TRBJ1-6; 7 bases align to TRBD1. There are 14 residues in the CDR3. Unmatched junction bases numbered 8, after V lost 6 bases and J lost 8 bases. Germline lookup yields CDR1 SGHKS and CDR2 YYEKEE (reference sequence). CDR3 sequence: CASTNHRGDSPLHF. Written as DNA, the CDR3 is TGTGCCAGCACCAACCACAGGGGCGATTCACCCCTCCACTTT.

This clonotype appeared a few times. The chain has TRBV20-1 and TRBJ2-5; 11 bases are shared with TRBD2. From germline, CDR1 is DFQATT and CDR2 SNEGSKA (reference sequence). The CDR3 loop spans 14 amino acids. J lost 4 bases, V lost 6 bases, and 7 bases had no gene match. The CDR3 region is CSAPDSGGGETQYF. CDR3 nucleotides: TGCAGTGCGCCGGATAGCGGGGGGGGAGAGACCCAGTACTTC.

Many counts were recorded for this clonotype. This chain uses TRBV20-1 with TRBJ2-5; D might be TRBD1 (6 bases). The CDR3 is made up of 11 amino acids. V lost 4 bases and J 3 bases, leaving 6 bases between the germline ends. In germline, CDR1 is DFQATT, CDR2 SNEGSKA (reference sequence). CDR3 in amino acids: CSATGEETQYF. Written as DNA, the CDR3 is TGCAGTGCTACAGGGGAAGAGACCCAGTACTTC.

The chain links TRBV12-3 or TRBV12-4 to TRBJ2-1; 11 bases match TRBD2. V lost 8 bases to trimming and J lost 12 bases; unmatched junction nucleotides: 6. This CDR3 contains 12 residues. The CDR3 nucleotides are TGTGCCAGCGGGACTAGCGGAGTTGGGCAGTTCTTC. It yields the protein CASGTSGVGQFF.

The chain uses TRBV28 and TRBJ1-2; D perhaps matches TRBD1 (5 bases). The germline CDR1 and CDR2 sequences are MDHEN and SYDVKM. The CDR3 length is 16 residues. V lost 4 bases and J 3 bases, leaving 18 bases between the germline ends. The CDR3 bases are TGTGCCAGCAGTTCCCCCGGTGGGGCCAGGGACTATGGCTACACCTTC. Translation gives CASSSPGGARDYGYTF.

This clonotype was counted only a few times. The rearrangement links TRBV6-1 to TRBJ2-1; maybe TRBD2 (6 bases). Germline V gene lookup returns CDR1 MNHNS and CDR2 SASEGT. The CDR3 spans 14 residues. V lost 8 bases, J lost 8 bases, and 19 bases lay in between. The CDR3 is CASHTFRGADEQFF. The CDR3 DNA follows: TGTGCCAGCCATACGTTTCGCGGGGCCGATGAGCAGTTCTTC.

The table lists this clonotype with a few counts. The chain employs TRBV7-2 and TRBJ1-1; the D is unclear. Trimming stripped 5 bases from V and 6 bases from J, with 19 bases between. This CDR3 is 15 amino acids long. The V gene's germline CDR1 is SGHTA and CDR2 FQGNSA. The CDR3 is CASSARRGPKAEAFF. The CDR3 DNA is TGTGCCAGCAGCGCAAGGCGGGGTCCGAAGGCTGAAGCTTTCTTT. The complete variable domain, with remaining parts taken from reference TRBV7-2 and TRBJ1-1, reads GAGVSQSPSNKVTEKGKDVELRCDPISGHTALYWYRQSLGQGLEFLIYFQGNSAPDKSGLPSDRFSAERTGGSVSTLTIQRTQQEDSAVYLCASSARRGPKAEAFFGQGTRLTVV.

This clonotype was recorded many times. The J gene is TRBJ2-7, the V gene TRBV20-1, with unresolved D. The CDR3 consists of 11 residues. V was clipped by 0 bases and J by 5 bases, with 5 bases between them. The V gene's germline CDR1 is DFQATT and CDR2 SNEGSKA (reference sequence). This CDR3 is CSARDLDEQYF. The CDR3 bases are TGCAGTGCTAGAGATTTGGACGAGCAGTACTTC.

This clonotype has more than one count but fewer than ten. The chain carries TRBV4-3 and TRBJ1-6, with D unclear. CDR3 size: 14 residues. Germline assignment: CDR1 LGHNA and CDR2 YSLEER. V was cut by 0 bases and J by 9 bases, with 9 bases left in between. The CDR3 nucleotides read TGCGCCAGCAGCCAAGATAGGGAATCTTCACCCCTCCACTTT. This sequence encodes CASSQDRESSPLHF.

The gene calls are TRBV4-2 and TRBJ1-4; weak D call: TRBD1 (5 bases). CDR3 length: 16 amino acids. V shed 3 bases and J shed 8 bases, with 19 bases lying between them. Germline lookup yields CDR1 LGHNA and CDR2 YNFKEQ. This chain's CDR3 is CASSQGGQTLREKLFF. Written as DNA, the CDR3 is TGTGCCAGCAGCCAGGGAGGACAAACTCTCAGGGAAAAACTGTTTTTT.